This TCR beta chain came from a study of cytomegalovirus exposure and HLA in healthy donors. Study conclusions and caveats: There were some V segments, including TRBV6-2 and TRBV6-3, excluded as indistinguishable. Across all donors, roughly uniform sequencing depth was an assumption of the presence/absence analyses.

Remarks on this clone: The antigen remains undetermined.

This CDR3 comprises 18 residues. Looked up from germline, CDR1 is SGHTA and CDR2 is FQGNSA. After removal of 2 bases from V and 1 base from J, the junction contained 11 bases not matched to a gene. PCR employed 60 Vbeta and 13 Jbeta primers. Here immunoSEQ multiplex PCR was the method, and the copy in TCRdb shows in-frame clones only, minus some. In the table there are about 150,000 clones, 60% to 85% of which are singletons. The rearrangement joins TRBV7-2 to TRBJ2-1, with 7 positions matching TRBD2. Sequencing used PBMCs. The sequence came from a female donor in good health and CMV-seropositive. The CDR3 is CASSLRLPWEGSYNEQFF. CDR3 coding DNA: TGTGCCAGCAGCTTACGCCTTCCGTGGGAGGGATCCTACAATGAGCAGTTCTTC.